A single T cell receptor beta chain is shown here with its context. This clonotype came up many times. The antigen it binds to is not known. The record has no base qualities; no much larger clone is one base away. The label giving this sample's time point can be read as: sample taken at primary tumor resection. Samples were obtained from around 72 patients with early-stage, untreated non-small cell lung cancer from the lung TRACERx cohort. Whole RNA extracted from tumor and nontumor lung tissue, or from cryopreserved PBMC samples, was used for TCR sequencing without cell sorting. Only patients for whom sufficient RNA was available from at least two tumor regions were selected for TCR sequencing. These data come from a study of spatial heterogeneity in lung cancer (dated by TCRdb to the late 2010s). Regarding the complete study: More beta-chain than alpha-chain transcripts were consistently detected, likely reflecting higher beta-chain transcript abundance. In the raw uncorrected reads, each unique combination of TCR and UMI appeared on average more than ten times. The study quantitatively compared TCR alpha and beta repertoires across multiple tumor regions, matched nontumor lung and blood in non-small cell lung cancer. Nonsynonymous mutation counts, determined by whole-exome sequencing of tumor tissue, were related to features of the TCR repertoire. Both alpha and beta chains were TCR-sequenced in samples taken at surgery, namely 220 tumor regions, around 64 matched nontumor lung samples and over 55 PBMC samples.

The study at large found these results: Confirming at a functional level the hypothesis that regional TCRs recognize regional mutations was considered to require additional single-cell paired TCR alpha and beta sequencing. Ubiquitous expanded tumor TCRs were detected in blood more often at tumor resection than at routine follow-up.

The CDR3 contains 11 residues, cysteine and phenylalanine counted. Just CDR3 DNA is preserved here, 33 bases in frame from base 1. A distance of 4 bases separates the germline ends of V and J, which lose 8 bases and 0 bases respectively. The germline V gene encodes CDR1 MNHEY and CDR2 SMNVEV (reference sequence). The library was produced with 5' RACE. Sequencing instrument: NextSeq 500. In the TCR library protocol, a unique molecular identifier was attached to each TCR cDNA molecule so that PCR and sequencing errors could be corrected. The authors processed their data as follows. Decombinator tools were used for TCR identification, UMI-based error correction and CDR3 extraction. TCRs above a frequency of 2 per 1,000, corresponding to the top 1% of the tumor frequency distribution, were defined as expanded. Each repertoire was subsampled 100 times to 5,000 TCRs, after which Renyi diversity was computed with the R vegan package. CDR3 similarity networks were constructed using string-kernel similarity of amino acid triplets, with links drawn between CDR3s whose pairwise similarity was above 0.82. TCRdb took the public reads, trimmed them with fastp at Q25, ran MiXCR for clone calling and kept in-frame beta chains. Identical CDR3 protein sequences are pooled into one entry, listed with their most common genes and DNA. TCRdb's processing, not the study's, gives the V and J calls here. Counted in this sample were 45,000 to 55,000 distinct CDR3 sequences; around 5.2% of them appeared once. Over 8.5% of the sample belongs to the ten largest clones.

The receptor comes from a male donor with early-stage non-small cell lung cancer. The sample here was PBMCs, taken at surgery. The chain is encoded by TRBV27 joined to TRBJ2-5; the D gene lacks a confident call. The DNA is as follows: TGTGCCAGCGGACACCAAGAGACCCAGTACTTC. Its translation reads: CASGHQETQYF.